The 10 T cell receptor beta chains presented below share a single source sample, sequenced in a study of T cell repertoires in ileal Crohn's disease. Sequencing used immunoSEQ multiplex PCR; TCRdb keeps in-frame clones, though not all of them. The profile shows 15,000 to 20,000 clones, more than 85% of them singletons. Sequencing was done on a sample of ileal tissue. The receptors here all came from an adult with Crohn's disease.

The gene calls are TRBV7-8 and TRBJ2-5; 8 bases match TRBD1. Looked up from germline, CDR1 is SGHVS and CDR2 is FQNEAQ. This CDR3 spans 13 amino acids. V gave up 9 bases and J gave up 4 bases; unmatched junction bases: 7. Written as DNA, the CDR3 is TGTGCCAGTACCAGGGGGCGCGGAGAGACCCAGTACTTC. It codes for CASTRGRGETQYF.

The chain combines TRBV10-3 with TRBJ2-5, with D possibly matching TRBD2 (6 bases). The end of the DNA is better explained by TRBJ2-7, so the J call may be wrong. Per the germline V gene, CDR1 is ENHRY and CDR2 is SYGVKD. The CDR3 sequence is 14 residues long. CDR3 loop: CAISDRVQRDEQYF. Written as DNA, the CDR3 is TGTGCCATCAGTGACCGAGTCCAGCGGGACGAGCAGTACTTC.

The chain links TRBV11-3 to TRBJ2-1; 10 bases fit TRBD2. V trimming: 5 bases; J trimming: 6 bases; junction bases outside the gene matches: 10. The CDR3 loop spans 16 amino acids. Germline V lookup: CDR1 SGHNT, CDR2 YENEEA. The CDR3 spells CASSTHSGGVGNEQFF. The CDR3 DNA reads TGTGCCAGCAGCACACACAGCGGGGGGGTGGGCAATGAGCAGTTCTTC.

The CDR3 nucleotides read TGTGCCAGTAGCACAGAAATAGATTCACCCCTCCACTTT. Its protein product is CASSTEIDSPLHF. V is TRBV19 and J is TRBJ1-6; no reliable D call. With 6 bases removed from V and 8 bases from J, the gap between germline ends came to 11 bases. Germline V gives CDR1 LNHDA, CDR2 SQIVND (reference sequence). This CDR3 has 13 residues.

V is TRBV7-8 and J is TRBJ2-5; possible D gene TRBD1, 5 bases. The V end was cut by 5 bases, the J end by 0 bases, with 10 bases between. This CDR3 region has 14 residues. The germline gives CDR1 SGHVS, CDR2 FQNEAQ. The CDR3 DNA is TGTGCCAGCAGCCCTTCAGGGTACCAAGAGACCCAGTACTTC. Translating it yields CASSPSGYQETQYF. The variable domain in full, completed from reference TRBV7-8 and TRBJ2-5, reads GAGVSQSPRYKVAKRGQDVALRCDPISGHVSLFWYQQALGQGPEFLTYFQNEAQLDKSGLPSDRFFAERPEGSVSTLKIQRTQQEDSAVYLCASSPSGYQETQYFGPGTRLLVL.

The CDR3 DNA sequence: TGTGCCAGCACACGACAGGGTAAGAACACTGAAGCTTTCTTT. Residues: CASTRQGKNTEAFF. The chain recombines TRBV6-1 with TRBJ1-1, with TRBD1 matching 7 bases. The CDR3 has 14 residues. J lost 1 base, V lost 7 bases, and 6 bases had no gene match. Germline lookup yields CDR1 MNHNS and CDR2 SASEGT.

The rearrangement links TRBV29-1 to TRBJ2-2; D is ambiguous. Per germline, CDR1 SQVTM and CDR2 ANQGSEA. The CDR3 totals 13 residues. V was shortened by 4 bases and J by 3 bases, with 9 bases between the two germline ends. The DNA for the CDR3 is TGCAGCGTTGTGCCCCAGTACACCGGGGAGCTGTTTTTT. It codes for CSVVPQYTGELFF.

The CDR3 region is CASSLAGLPGWPGNTIYF. CDR3 nucleotides: TGTGCCAGCAGCTTAGCAGGTCTCCCGGGATGGCCTGGAAACACCATATATTTT. The rearrangement uses TRBV7-6 and TRBJ1-3; D is unclear. The V end lost 0 bases, the J end lost 2 bases, and 17 bases lay between the germline ends. The CDR3 sequence is 18 residues long. CDR1 is SGHVS, CDR2 FNYEAQ, per germline.

The chain uses TRBV7-2 and TRBJ2-3; possible D gene TRBD2, 5 bases. Trimming took 5 bases from V and 5 from J, leaving 14 bases between them. The CDR3 spans 14 residues. The germline gives CDR1 SGHTA, CDR2 FQGNSA. In DNA form, the CDR3 reads TGTGCCAGCAGCCCAACGGACTTTGAAGATACGCAGTATTTT. Translated: CASSPTDFEDTQYF.

V and J are TRBV25-1 and TRBJ1-2; D ambiguous. The V and J ends lost 5 bases and 8 bases respectively, with 15 bases between them. The length of the CDR3 is 13 residues. CDR1 is MGHDK, CDR2 SYGVNS, per germline. The CDR3 DNA reads as TGTGCCAGCAGTCCCGGAGACTGGGTAGGCTACACCTTC. Protein: CASSPGDWVGYTF.